The 2 T cell receptor beta chains below all came from one sample that was sequenced in a study of blood T cell repertoires in COVID-19 (dated by TCRdb to about 2020). The library was built by means of the immunoSEQ multiplex PCR assay. As stored in TCRdb, this immuneACCESS dataset retains in-frame rearrangements with V and J assigned. A fraction of the clones does not appear; measured against another copy, unresolved V genes explain less than half of the discrepancy, and the remainder lacks a known reason. In all, the sample holds fewer than 400,000 clones, and 85% to 95% of those were seen once. The ten largest account for about 4.2% of the sample. The sample comprised PBMCs or T cells enriched from blood (not recorded which). These receptor sequences come from a woman aged 30 to 39 who had been exposed to COVID-19.

V is TRBV5-1 and J is TRBJ2-5; TRBD1 matches at 7 bases. This CDR3 is 14 amino acids long. The J segment lost 0 bases and the V segment lost 4 bases, leaving 3 bases of the junction unmatched. Germline CDR1 reads SGHRS; CDR2 reads YFSETQ. The CDR3 here is CASSPGQDQETQYF. CDR3 coding DNA: TGCGCCAGCAGCCCCGGACAGGACCAAGAGACCCAGTACTTC.

This sequence joins TRBV19 and TRBJ1-3; D is unclear. The CDR3 is 16 amino acids. The germline gives CDR1 LNHDA, CDR2 SQIVND (reference sequence). The V end lost 3 bases, the J end lost 1 base, and 13 bases lay between the germline ends. The CDR3 loop reads CASSISRLLSGNTIYF. The CDR3 DNA is TGTGCCAGTAGTATCTCACGACTCCTATCTGGAAACACCATATATTTT.